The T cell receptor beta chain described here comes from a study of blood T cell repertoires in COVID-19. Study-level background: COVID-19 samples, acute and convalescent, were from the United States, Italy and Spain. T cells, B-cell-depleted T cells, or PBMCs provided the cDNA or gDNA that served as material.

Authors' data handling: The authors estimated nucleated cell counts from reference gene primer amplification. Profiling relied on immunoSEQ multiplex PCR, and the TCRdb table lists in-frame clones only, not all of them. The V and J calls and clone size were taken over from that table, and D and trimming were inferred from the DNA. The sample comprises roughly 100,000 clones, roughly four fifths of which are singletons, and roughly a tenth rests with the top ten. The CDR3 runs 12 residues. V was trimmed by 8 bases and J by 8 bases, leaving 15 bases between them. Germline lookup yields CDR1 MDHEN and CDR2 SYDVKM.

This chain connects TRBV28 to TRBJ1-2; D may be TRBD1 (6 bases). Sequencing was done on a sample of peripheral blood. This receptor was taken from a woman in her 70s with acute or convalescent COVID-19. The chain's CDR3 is CASARQALGYTF. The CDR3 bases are TGTGCCAGCGCTCGACAGGCTCTCGGCTACACCTTC.